The TCR beta chain under discussion was sequenced for a study of CD8+CD57+ T cells in acquired aplastic anemia. General study findings and limits: Roughly 31 was the count of CD8+ CDR3 sequences that patients shared with controls.

Germline V gene lookup returns CDR1 WSHSY and CDR2 SAAADI. Trimming pared 3 bases from V and 3 bases from J, leaving 8 bases between. This CDR3 comprises 13 residues. Profiling that covered TCR beta VDJ and CDR3 relied on genomic DNA as its template. MiXCR, applied by TCRdb to the reads, yields one record per CDR3 protein. Among around 130,000 distinct CDR3 sequences listed, more than 40% were seen once. About this clonotype itself: Its specificity is not known.

The V and J genes are TRBV10-2 and TRBJ1-1; unclear D gene. The TCR was taken from a human donor in good health, serving as a control. Input material: sorted CD4+, CD8+, or CD8+CD57+ T cells (not recorded which) from PBMCs. CDR3 protein: CASSEREDTEAFF. The DNA of the CDR3 is TGCGCCAGCAGTGAAAGGGAGGACACTGAAGCTTTCTTT.